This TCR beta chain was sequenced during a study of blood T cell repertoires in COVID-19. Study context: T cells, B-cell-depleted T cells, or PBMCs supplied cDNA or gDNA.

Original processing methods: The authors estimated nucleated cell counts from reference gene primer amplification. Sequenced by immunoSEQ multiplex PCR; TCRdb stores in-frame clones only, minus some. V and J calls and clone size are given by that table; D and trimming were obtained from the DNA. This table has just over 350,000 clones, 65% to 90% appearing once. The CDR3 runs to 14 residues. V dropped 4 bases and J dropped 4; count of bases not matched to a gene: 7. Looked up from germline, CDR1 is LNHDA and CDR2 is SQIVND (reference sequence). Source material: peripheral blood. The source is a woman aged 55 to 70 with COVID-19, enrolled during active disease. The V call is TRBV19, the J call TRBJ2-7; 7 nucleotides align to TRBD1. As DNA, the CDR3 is TGTGCCAGTAGTAGGGACAGCTTATCATACGAGCAGTACTTC. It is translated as CASSRDSLSYEQYF.